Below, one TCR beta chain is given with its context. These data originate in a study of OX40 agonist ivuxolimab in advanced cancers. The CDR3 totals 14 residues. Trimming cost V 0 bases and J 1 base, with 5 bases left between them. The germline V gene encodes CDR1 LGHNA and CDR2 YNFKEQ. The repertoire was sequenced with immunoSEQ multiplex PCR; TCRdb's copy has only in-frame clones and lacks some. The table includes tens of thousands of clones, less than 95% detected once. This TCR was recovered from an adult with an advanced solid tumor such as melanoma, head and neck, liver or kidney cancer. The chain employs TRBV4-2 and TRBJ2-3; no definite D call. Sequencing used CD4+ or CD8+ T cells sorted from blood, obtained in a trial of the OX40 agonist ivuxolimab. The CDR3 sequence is CASSQEMGTDTQYF. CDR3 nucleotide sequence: TGTGCCAGCAGCCAAGAGATGGGCACAGATACGCAGTATTTT.